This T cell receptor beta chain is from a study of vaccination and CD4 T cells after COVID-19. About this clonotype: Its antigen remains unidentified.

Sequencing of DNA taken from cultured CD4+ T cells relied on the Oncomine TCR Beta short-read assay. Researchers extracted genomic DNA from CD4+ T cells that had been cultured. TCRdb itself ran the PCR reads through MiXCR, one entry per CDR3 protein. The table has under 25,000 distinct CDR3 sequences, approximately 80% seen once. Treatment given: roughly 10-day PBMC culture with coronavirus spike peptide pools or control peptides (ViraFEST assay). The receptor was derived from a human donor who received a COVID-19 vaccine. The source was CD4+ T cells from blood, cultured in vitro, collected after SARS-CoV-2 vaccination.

The CDR3 coding sequence is TGTGCCAGCAGTGAAGCGGCGGGAAACACTGAAGCTTTCTTT. The encoded protein is CASSEAAGNTEAFF. The chain links TRBV6-1 to TRBJ1-1; no definite D call. Trimming took off 0 bases at V and 2 bases at J, with 7 bases between the two ends. The CDR3 runs 14 residues. Germline lookup yields CDR1 MNHNS and CDR2 SASEGT.